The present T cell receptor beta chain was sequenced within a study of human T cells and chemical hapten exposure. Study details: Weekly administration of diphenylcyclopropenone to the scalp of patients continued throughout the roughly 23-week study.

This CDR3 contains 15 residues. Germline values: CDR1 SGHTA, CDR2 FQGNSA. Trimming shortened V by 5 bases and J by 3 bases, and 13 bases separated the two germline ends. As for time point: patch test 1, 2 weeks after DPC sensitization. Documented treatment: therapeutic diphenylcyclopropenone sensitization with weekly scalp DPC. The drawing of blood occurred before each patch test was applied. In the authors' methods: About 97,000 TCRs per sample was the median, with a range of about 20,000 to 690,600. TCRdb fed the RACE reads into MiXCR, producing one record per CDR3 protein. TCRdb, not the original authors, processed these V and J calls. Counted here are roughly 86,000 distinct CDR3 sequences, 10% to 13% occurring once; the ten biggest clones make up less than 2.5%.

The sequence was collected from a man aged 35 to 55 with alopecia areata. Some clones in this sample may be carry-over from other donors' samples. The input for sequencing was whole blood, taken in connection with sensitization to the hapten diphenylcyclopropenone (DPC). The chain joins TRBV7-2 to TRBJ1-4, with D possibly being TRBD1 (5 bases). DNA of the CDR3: TGTGCCAGCAGCCCTCAGGGAGGGTCTAATGAAAAACTGTTTTTT. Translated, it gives CASSPQGGSNEKLFF.